This note documents a single TCR beta chain sequence. These data are taken from a study of T cell responses to AZD1222 COVID-19 vaccine. Sequencing used immunoSEQ multiplex PCR; TCRdb keeps in-frame clones, though not all of them. Altogether 90,000 to 130,000 clones are present, just under 95% being singletons, with the ten largest covering approximately 8%. The J segment lost 7 bases and the V segment lost 0 bases, leaving 3 bases of the junction unmatched. The CDR3 extends over 13 amino acids. Germline V lookup: CDR1 SGDLS, CDR2 YYNGEE. V is TRBV9 and J is TRBJ1-2, with 7 bases matching TRBD1. The sequence was collected from an adult in good health. The material sequenced was peripheral blood, taken on day 0 of AZD1222 vaccination. CDR3 sequence (DNA): TGTGCCAGCAGCGTAGGGGACAGCGGTGGCTACACCTTC. Protein: CASSVGDSGGYTF.